This T cell receptor beta chain was recovered during a study of lung T cells in sarcoidosis with Löfgren's syndrome. Whole-study findings and limits: Multiple Löfgren's syndrome patients reportedly shared TRAV12-1 and TRBV2 CDR3 motifs, suggesting public CD4+ TCRs. The most expanded V genes in Löfgren's patients were reportedly TRAV12-1 and TRBV2.

J was trimmed by 2 bases and V by 4 bases; bases with no gene match: 4. CDR1 and CDR2 from the germline V gene are LGHNA and YNFKEQ. The CDR3 totals 17 residues. One entry per CDR3 protein results from TCRdb running MiXCR on the reads. Altogether about 3,700 distinct CDR3 sequences are present, about 22% being singletons, with the ten largest covering 8.6%. This clonotype was observed many times. Its antigen is not identified. Sequenced input: CD4+ T cells from bronchoalveolar lavage. The chain has TRBV4-2 and TRBJ2-6, with TRBD1 matching 11 bases. This TCR was sampled from a human donor with sarcoidosis (Löfgren's syndrome or another form), or a control subject (not recorded which). The CDR3 DNA is TGTGCCAGCAGCCGTAGGACAGGGGGCGCTGGGGCCAACGTCCTGACTTTC. Encoded protein: CASSRRTGGAGANVLTF.